These 32 T cell receptor beta chains were sequenced from one sample in a study of blood T cell repertoires in COVID-19. TCRdb keeps only in-frame clones here, not all; method: immunoSEQ multiplex PCR. The sample holds 23,000 or so clones, roughly nine tenths seen once. The sample comprised peripheral blood. These receptors all come from a human donor in a cohort sampled during active COVID-19.

This sequence joins TRBV11-2 and TRBJ2-1; D remains unclear. The CDR3 sequence is 17 residues long. Per the germline V gene, CDR1 is SGHAT and CDR2 is FQNNGV. Trimming removed 2 bases from V and 3 bases from J, with 17 bases in between. CDR3 in DNA: TGTGCCAGCAGCTTATCGAGAGCTACCTCCAACTACAATGAGCAGTTCTTC. Protein: CASSLSRATSNYNEQFF.

The rearrangement joins TRBV9 to TRBJ1-4; possible D gene TRBD1, 6 bases. The germline V and J ends were trimmed by 0 bases and 7 bases, with 16 bases remaining between them. Germline V CDR1 and CDR2: SGDLS, YYNGEE. CDR3 length: 16 amino acids. The CDR3 spells CASSVALGTGPEKLFF. CDR3 sequence (DNA): TGTGCCAGCAGCGTAGCTTTGGGAACAGGGCCTGAAAAACTGTTTTTT.

The V gene is TRBV9, the J gene TRBJ2-7; D perhaps matches TRBD1 (6 bases). The germline V gene encodes CDR1 SGDLS and CDR2 YYNGEE. The CDR3 runs 16 residues. Deletions cut 0 bases from V and 5 bases from J, with 18 bases between. CDR3 sequence: CASSVGQDRNAHEQYF. In DNA, the CDR3 is TGTGCCAGCAGCGTAGGACAGGATAGGAATGCCCACGAGCAGTACTTC. Based on the CDR3 plus reference TRBV9 and TRBJ2-7, the full variable domain is DSGVTQTPKHLITATGQRVTLRCSPRSGDLSVYWYQQSLDQGLQFLIQYYNGEERAKGNILERFSAQQFPDLHSELNLSSLELGDSALYFCASSVGQDRNAHEQYFGPGTRLTVT.

The DNA of the CDR3 is TGTGCCAGCAGCGTTACAGGGGTTTCTGAAGCTTTCTTT. Translated, it gives CASSVTGVSEAFF. The V and J genes are TRBV7-9 and TRBJ1-1; 7 bases line up with TRBD1. Trimming at V came to 5 bases and at J to 6 bases, leaving 6 bases not matched to a gene. The CDR3 totals 13 residues. CDR1 is SEHNR, CDR2 FQNEAQ, per germline (reference sequence).

V and J are TRBV12-5 and TRBJ2-2; TRBD2 agrees at 7 bases. Trimming cost V 5 bases and J 6 bases; bases outside gene matches: 3. CDR1 and CDR2 from the germline V gene are LGHNT and FRNRAP. This CDR3 has 13 amino acids. This CDR3 reads CASGNSGSGELFF. In nucleotides, the CDR3 is TGTGCTAGTGGTAATAGCGGGTCCGGGGAGCTGTTTTTT.

This chain connects TRBV9 to TRBJ2-3; 11 bases align to TRBD2. The germline CDR1 and CDR2 sequences are SGDLS and YYNGEE. This CDR3 spans 15 amino acids. V lost 2 bases to trimming and J lost 7 bases; unmatched junction nucleotides: 6. The chain's CDR3 is CASSVIAGGQNTQYF. The CDR3 DNA reads as TGTGCCAGCAGCGTTATAGCGGGAGGGCAAAATACGCAGTATTTT.

The chain carries TRBV6-5 and TRBJ2-4; the D gene is possibly TRBD2 (6 bases). The CDR3 loop spans 15 amino acids. Germline CDR1 and CDR2: MNHEY and SVGAGI. V lost 7 bases and J 1 base, leaving 14 bases between the germline ends. The CDR3: CASNTPGLAKNIQYF. CDR3 DNA sequence: TGTGCCAGCAATACTCCGGGACTGGCCAAAAACATTCAGTACTTC.

The rearrangement uses TRBV12-3 or TRBV12-4 and TRBJ1-6, with D possibly matching TRBD1 (5 bases). Trimming took 1 base from V and 9 from J, leaving 7 bases between them. The CDR3 runs to 13 residues. As DNA, the CDR3 is TGTGCCAGCAGTTTAGGTAGGGGTTCACCCCTCCACTTT. It yields the protein CASSLGRGSPLHF.

About this clone: The sample carries other DNA sequences with the same CDR3. The V and J genes are TRBV28 and TRBJ2-1; the match to TRBD2 covers 8 bases. Trimming cost V 7 bases and J 8 bases; bases outside gene matches: 13. The CDR3 sequence is 15 residues long. The germline V gene encodes CDR1 MDHEN and CDR2 SYDVKM. The CDR3 nucleotides read TGTGCCAGCATTGGAGGGGCGGGGGGTCGATATGAGCAGTTCTTC. This encodes CASIGGAGGRYEQFF.

The chain joins TRBV19 to TRBJ1-2, with D tentatively TRBD1 (5 bases). V gave up 7 bases and J gave up 0 bases, with 24 bases separating them. The CDR3 has 18 amino acids. CDR1 and CDR2 from the germline V gene are LNHDA and SQIVND (reference sequence). CDR3 residues: CASTFGGLRVLSNYGYTF. CDR3 sequence (DNA): TGTGCCAGTACGTTTGGGGGACTACGCGTTCTGTCTAACTATGGCTACACCTTC.

The CDR3 DNA follows: TGTGCCAGCTCTACAGGGGGCCACGAGCAGTACTTC. Protein: CASSTGGHEQYF. The chain links TRBV18 to TRBJ2-7; TRBD1 matches 9 bases. J was trimmed by 5 bases and V by 6 bases; bases with no gene match: 2. Germline V lookup: CDR1 KGHSH, CDR2 LQKENI. The CDR3 loop spans 12 amino acids.

This chain uses TRBV6-5 with TRBJ2-3; 7 positions agree with TRBD2. CDR1 MNHEY and CDR2 SVGAGI come from the germline V gene. The V segment lost 7 bases and the J segment 0 bases; nucleotides outside the gene matches: 4. The CDR3 totals 14 residues. In DNA, the CDR3 is TGTGCCAGCAAGCGGGGACTCAGCACAGATACGCAGTATTTT. It codes for CASKRGLSTDTQYF.

This clone has a single count. The chain has TRBV28 and TRBJ1-2, with TRBD1 matching 7 bases. Per germline, CDR1 MDHEN and CDR2 SYDVKM. J lost 8 bases, V lost 7 bases, and 10 bases had no gene match. The length of the CDR3 is 13 residues. The CDR3, as DNA: TGTGCCAGCACCAGACACAGGGGAGAGGGCTACACCTTC. Encoded protein: CASTRHRGEGYTF.

This clone was seen only once. The chain is built from TRBV15 and TRBJ1-6; 7 nucleotides align to TRBD1. The J segment lost 8 bases and the V segment lost 3 bases, leaving 10 bases of the junction unmatched. Per the germline V gene, CDR1 is LNHNV and CDR2 is YYDKDF (reference sequence). This CDR3 has 16 residues. CDR3 amino acids: CATSREKTGLYSPLHF. The CDR3 DNA reads TGTGCCACCAGCAGGGAGAAGACAGGGTTATATTCACCCCTCCACTTT.

The chain is built from TRBV28 and TRBJ2-3; D is perhaps TRBD2 (6 bases). This CDR3 region has 12 residues. Between the trimmed V and J ends, which lost 5 bases and 9 bases, there was a span of 12 bases. Germline assignment: CDR1 MDHEN and CDR2 SYDVKM. CDR3 sequence: CASSPPGLTQYF. In nucleotides, the CDR3 is TGTGCCAGCAGTCCCCCGGGACTGACGCAGTATTTT.

V and J are TRBV18 and TRBJ2-5, with 8 bases lining up with TRBD1. This CDR3 region has 14 residues. Trimming cost V 4 bases and J 2 bases; bases outside gene matches: 3. CDR1 and CDR2 from the germline V gene are KGHSH and LQKENI. The CDR3 DNA reads as TGTGCCAGCTCACTAAGGACAGGGCAAGAGACCCAGTACTTC. Translating it yields CASSLRTGQETQYF.

This chain joins TRBV5-1 and TRBJ2-7, with TRBD1 matching over 8 bases. This CDR3 comprises 17 residues. CDR1 and CDR2 (germline): SGHRS, YFSETQ. The V and J ends lost 0 bases and 3 bases, in that order; junction bases with no gene match: 11. The CDR3 nucleotides are TGCGCCAGCAGCTTGGAGTATTCCGGGACAGGCAACTACGAGCAGTACTTC. Protein: CASSLEYSGTGNYEQYF.

The rearrangement joins TRBV10-3 to TRBJ2-7; possible D gene TRBD1, 6 bases. The CDR3 is 14 residues long. Trimming took off 2 bases at V and 2 bases at J, with 10 bases between the two ends. Germline V gene lookup returns CDR1 ENHRY and CDR2 SYGVKD. The CDR3 DNA follows: TGTGCCATCAGTGAGACAGGGTTTCCCTACGAGCAGTACTTC. Protein: CAISETGFPYEQYF.

V and J are TRBV27 and TRBJ2-2; 9 bases map to TRBD2. The CDR3 loop spans 19 amino acids. Germline assignment: CDR1 MNHEY and CDR2 SMNVEV (reference sequence). V shed 5 bases, J shed 2 bases, and the junction held 15 bases outside the gene matches. CDR3 nucleotides: TGTGCCAGCAGTCCCAAATTTCTGTTTCTAGCGGGAAACACCGGGGAGCTGTTTTTT. It encodes CASSPKFLFLAGNTGELFF.

The rearrangement joins TRBV7-9 to TRBJ1-1; 10 nucleotides match TRBD1. From germline, CDR1 is SEHNR and CDR2 FQNEAQ (reference sequence). Losses at the gene ends were 5 bases for V and 1 base for J; bases not matched to a gene: 7. CDR3 length equals 16 residues. The CDR3 is CASSLSTGGTNTEAFF. CDR3 nucleotide sequence: TGTGCCAGCAGCCTCTCGACAGGGGGCACGAACACTGAAGCTTTCTTT. Based on the CDR3 plus reference TRBV7-9 and TRBJ1-1, the full variable domain is DTGVSQNPRHKITKRGQNVTFRCDPISEHNRLYWYRQTLGQGPEFLTYFQNEAQLEKSRLLSDRFSAERPKGSFSTLEIQRTEQGDSAMYLCASSLSTGGTNTEAFFGQGTRLTVV.

The rearrangement links TRBV27 to TRBJ1-6; unclear D gene. The CDR3 has 13 residues. Per the germline V gene, CDR1 is MNHEY and CDR2 is SMNVEV (reference sequence). The V and J ends lost 4 bases and 7 bases respectively, with 8 bases between them. CDR3 sequence reads: CASSYYSNSPLHF. DNA for the CDR3: TGTGCCAGCAGTTATTACAGCAATTCACCCCTCCACTTT.

This chain connects TRBV15 to TRBJ1-1; D remains unclear. CDR1 is LNHNV and CDR2 is YYDKDF in the germline V gene (reference sequence). V was cut by 1 base and J by 1 base, with 4 bases left in between. The CDR3 is 13 amino acids. The CDR3 sequence: CATSRVQNTEAFF. CDR3 DNA: TGTGCCACCAGCAGAGTTCAGAACACTGAAGCTTTCTTT.

This clone was observed once. CDR3 nucleotides: TGTGCCAGCAGCCAGACTGGCGCGACGGGAGGCCCACAAGAGACCCAGTACTTC. Protein sequence: CASSQTGATGGPQETQYF. The J gene is TRBJ2-5, the V gene TRBV7-9, with TRBD2 identical over 7 bases. Germline CDR1 SEHNR, CDR2 FQNEAQ (reference sequence). V was clipped by 5 bases and J by 2 bases; unmatched bases: 17. This CDR3 spans 18 amino acids.

V gene TRBV9 combines with J gene TRBJ2-3; no definite D call. The ends were cut back, 3 bases at V and 4 bases at J, with 15 bases in the middle. CDR1 SGDLS and CDR2 YYNGEE come from the germline V gene. This CDR3 is 15 amino acids long. The CDR3 region is CASSGSSGYADTQYF. CDR3 DNA sequence: TGTGCCAGCAGCGGATCCTCAGGATACGCAGATACGCAGTATTTT.

The chain employs TRBV6-1 and TRBJ2-3, with 11 bases matching TRBD2. The CDR3 covers 16 residues. V was clipped by 4 bases and J by 2 bases; unmatched bases: 5. The germline V gene encodes CDR1 MNHNS and CDR2 SASEGT. The CDR3 is CASSATSGRLTDTQYF. The DNA for the CDR3 is TGTGCCAGCAGTGCCACTAGCGGGAGACTCACAGATACGCAGTATTTT.

This clone appeared once. The CDR3 reads CASRGQGNTEAFF. CDR3 nucleotides: TGTGCCAGCAGGGGACAGGGGAACACTGAAGCTTTCTTT. The chain recombines TRBV2 with TRBJ1-1, with TRBD1 matching 9 bases. This CDR3 spans 13 amino acids. Germline V gives CDR1 SNHLY, CDR2 FYNNEI. V gave up 6 bases and J gave up 1 base; unmatched junction bases: 0.

The chain couples TRBV6-6 to TRBJ1-2, with D tentatively TRBD1 (5 bases). The CDR3 length is 15 residues. Germline V CDR1 and CDR2: MNHNY, SVGAGI (reference sequence). V lost 6 bases and J 5 bases, leaving 19 bases between the germline ends. This chain's CDR3 is CASSSTDSPAYGYTF. The CDR3 nucleotides read TGTGCCAGCAGCTCTACCGACAGCCCCGCGTATGGCTACACCTTC.

This clone was detected only a few times. This chain uses TRBV4-1 with TRBJ2-2, with 7 bases matching TRBD2. The CDR3 runs to 15 residues. The germline V gene encodes CDR1 MGHRA and CDR2 YSYEKL. V shed 0 bases, J shed 6 bases, and the junction held 4 bases outside the gene matches. CDR3 protein: CASSQDTAGAGELFF. As DNA, the CDR3 is TGCGCCAGCAGCCAAGATACGGCGGGAGCCGGGGAGCTGTTTTTT.

V is TRBV4-1 and J is TRBJ2-5, with 11 nucleotides matching TRBD2. Germline trimming cut 1 base from V and 4 bases from J; bases unmatched to any gene: 2. The CDR3 runs 15 residues. Germline assignment: CDR1 MGHRA and CDR2 YSYEKL. Here the CDR3 reads CASSQGLAGGETQYF. The CDR3 bases are TGCGCCAGCAGCCAAGGGCTAGCGGGAGGAGAGACCCAGTACTTC.

This clone was counted a few times. The rearrangement joins TRBV6-2 or TRBV6-3 to TRBJ1-5; D might be TRBD1 (5 bases). Trimming took 6 bases from V and 0 from J, leaving 12 bases between them. CDR1 and CDR2 from the germline V gene are MNHEY and SVGEGT. The CDR3 runs to 15 residues. The CDR3: CASSPAGGSNQPQHF. The CDR3 coding sequence is TGTGCCAGCAGCCCGGCGGGGGGTAGCAATCAGCCCCAGCATTTT.

This clone was counted once. The V gene is TRBV28, the J gene TRBJ2-1; 8 bases match TRBD2. The CDR3 totals 15 residues. Germline V gene sequence: CDR1 MDHEN, CDR2 SYDVKM. V shed 4 bases and J 7 bases; nucleotides not matched to a gene: 9. CDR3 sequence (DNA): TGTGCCAGCAGTTCCTCTTCCGGGAGGGTAAATGAGCAGTTCTTC. This sequence encodes CASSSSSGRVNEQFF.

This rearrangement joins TRBV13 to TRBJ2-3; D may be TRBD2 (5 bases). The CDR3 has 14 residues. Germline V lookup: CDR1 PRHDT, CDR2 FYEKMQ (reference sequence). The V end was cut by 2 bases, the J end by 0 bases, with 6 bases between. CDR3 sequence (DNA): TGTGCCAGCAGCTTACGAGGGAGCACAGATACGCAGTATTTT. It is translated as CASSLRGSTDTQYF.